Presented here are 16 T cell receptor beta chains from one specimen sequenced in a study of T cell changes during pregnancy in multiple sclerosis. This table comes from immunoSEQ multiplex PCR, and its TCRdb copy is limited to in-frame clones, with some not included. The sample has 60,000 to 70,000 clones, 91% seen once. The input for sequencing was peripheral blood, taken in the third trimester of pregnancy. These receptors all come from a female donor in good health, enrolled as a control in a pregnancy study.

This clone was counted a single time. CDR3 amino acids: CASSLEGSEAFF. In DNA form, the CDR3 reads TGTGCCAGCAGCTTAGAAGGGAGTGAAGCTTTCTTT. The chain is built from TRBV11-2 and TRBJ1-1, with D uncertain. V lost 0 bases, J lost 7 bases, and 6 bases lay in between. From germline, CDR1 is SGHAT and CDR2 FQNNGV. The CDR3 runs to 12 residues.

The J gene is TRBJ1-2, the V gene TRBV19; TRBD1 aligns across 10 bases. CDR1 is LNHDA, CDR2 SQIVND, per germline (reference sequence). The CDR3 has 16 amino acids. With 6 bases clipped from V and 7 bases from J, the junction kept 14 bases outside the gene matches. The CDR3 protein is CASSPGQGRSVSGYTF. The CDR3 coding sequence is TGTGCCAGTAGCCCGGGACAGGGGAGAAGTGTTTCTGGCTACACCTTC.

This rearrangement joins TRBV5-1 to TRBJ2-5, with TRBD2 matching 7 bases. J gave up 5 bases and V 0 bases, and 10 bases lay outside the gene matches. This CDR3 comprises 16 residues. From germline, CDR1 is SGHRS and CDR2 YFSETQ. The CDR3 loop reads CASSLAGGDGGETQYF. CDR3 nucleotides: TGCGCCAGCAGCTTGGCCGGCGGGGACGGGGGGGAGACCCAGTACTTC. Full variable domain (remainder filled in from reference TRBV5-1 and TRBJ2-5): KAGVTQTPRYLIKTRGQQVTLSCSPISGHRSVSWYQQTPGQGLQFLFEYFSETQRNKGNFPGRFSGRQFSNSRSEMNVSTLELGDSALYLCASSLAGGDGGETQYFGPGTRLLVL.

V usage is TRBV30 and J usage is TRBJ1-6, with TRBD1 matching over 9 bases. CDR1 is GTSNPN and CDR2 is SVGIG in the germline V gene (reference sequence). The CDR3 runs to 14 residues. V shed 7 bases, J shed 2 bases, and the junction held 3 bases outside the gene matches. CDR3: CALGQGAYNSPLHF. Here the CDR3 DNA reads TGTGCCTTGGGACAGGGAGCCTATAATTCACCCCTCCACTTT.

This clone is a singleton in its sample. The rearrangement uses TRBV10-1 and TRBJ2-3; D not resolved. The CDR3 is 14 residues long. Deletions cut 0 bases from V and 4 bases from J, with 8 bases between. The germline V gene encodes CDR1 WNHNN and CDR2 SYGVQD (reference sequence). The CDR3 region is CASSESGRPDTQYF. CDR3 nucleotides: TGCGCCAGCAGTGAGTCGGGCAGGCCAGATACGCAGTATTTT.

The chain links TRBV5-8 to TRBJ2-7; 7 bases agree with TRBD2. The germline gives CDR1 SGHTS, CDR2 YDEGEE. Germline trimming cut 5 bases from V and 1 base from J; bases unmatched to any gene: 6. This CDR3 has 14 residues. CDR3 loop: CASSRLAGSYEQYF. The DNA for the CDR3 is TGTGCCAGCAGTCGACTAGCAGGGTCCTACGAGCAGTACTTC.

The rearrangement joins TRBV5-1 to TRBJ2-3; possible D gene TRBD2, 5 bases. The germline V and J ends were trimmed by 0 bases and 3 bases, with 17 bases remaining between them. Germline CDR1 is SGHRS and CDR2 is YFSETQ. The CDR3 consists of 17 residues. CDR3 sequence reads: CASSLVGRGILTDTQYF. CDR3 coding DNA: TGCGCCAGCAGCTTGGTAGGGAGAGGTATATTGACAGATACGCAGTATTTT.

The V and J genes are TRBV6-1 and TRBJ2-7; possibly TRBD1 for D (5 bases). The CDR3 has 15 amino acids. Germline CDR1 is MNHNS and CDR2 is SASEGT. V was trimmed by 3 bases and J by 1 base, leaving 13 bases between them. The CDR3 loop is CASSEKGTGSYEQYF. DNA for the CDR3: TGTGCCAGCAGTGAGAAGGGCACAGGTTCCTACGAGCAGTACTTC.

The chain links TRBV30 to TRBJ1-3, with TRBD1 as a possible D gene (6 bases). This CDR3 has 12 residues. V dropped 0 bases and J dropped 7 bases, with 7 bases sitting between them. Germline CDR1 reads GTSNPN; CDR2 reads SVGIG (reference sequence). The CDR3 coding sequence is TGTGCCTGGAGTGTTAGGGGGAACACCATATATTTT. Translation gives CAWSVRGNTIYF.

The sample holds a few counts of this clone. V gene TRBV2 combines with J gene TRBJ2-7; 7 bases are shared with TRBD1. The CDR3 length is 13 residues. V lost 6 bases to trimming and J lost 3 bases; unmatched junction nucleotides: 5. In germline, CDR1 is SNHLY, CDR2 FYNNEI. CDR3 sequence reads: CASSETGDYEQYF. The CDR3 nucleotides read TGTGCCAGCAGCGAAACAGGGGACTACGAGCAGTACTTC.

The gene calls are TRBV7-9 and TRBJ2-3; 7 nucleotides agree with TRBD1. The V gene end was trimmed by 4 bases and the J gene end by 1 base; junction bases not matched to a gene: 5. CDR1 is SEHNR and CDR2 is FQNEAQ in the germline V gene (reference sequence). The CDR3 covers 15 residues. The CDR3 region is CASSSLGGGTDTQYF. CDR3 DNA: TGTGCCAGCAGCTCGTTAGGGGGCGGCACAGATACGCAGTATTTT.

This rearrangement joins TRBV2 to TRBJ1-6; 9 bases are shared with TRBD1. CDR1 is SNHLY, CDR2 FYNNEI, per germline. Trimming at V came to 6 bases and at J to 9 bases, leaving 9 bases not matched to a gene. CDR3 length: 15 residues. The CDR3 coding sequence is TGTGCCAGCAGCCAACAGGGGGCTCTCGGTTCACCCCTCCACTTT. Its protein is CASSQQGALGSPLHF.

The CDR3 sequence: CASRAGESSYNEQFF. In DNA form, the CDR3 reads TGTGCCAGCAGGGCAGGGGAAAGCTCCTACAATGAGCAGTTCTTC. The J gene is TRBJ2-1, the V gene TRBV11-1, with D maybe TRBD1 (6 bases). The V end lost 6 bases, the J end lost 0 bases, and 12 bases lay between the germline ends. This CDR3 region has 15 residues. Germline V gene sequence: CDR1 SGHAT, CDR2 FQDESV (reference sequence).

The chain uses TRBV19 and TRBJ1-6; D is unclear. From germline, CDR1 is LNHDA and CDR2 SQIVND (reference sequence). The V end was cut by 3 bases, the J end by 6 bases, with 9 bases between. The CDR3 contains 14 residues. CDR3 loop: CASSIRELNSPLHF. The CDR3, as DNA: TGTGCCAGTAGTATTCGCGAACTTAATTCACCCCTCCACTTT.

The chain carries TRBV5-4 and TRBJ1-1; D may be TRBD1 (5 bases). This CDR3 is 14 amino acids long. Between the trimmed V and J ends, which lost 0 bases and 2 bases, there was a span of 8 bases. CDR1 is SGHNT, CDR2 YYREEE, per germline (reference sequence). DNA for the CDR3: TGTGCCAGCAGCTTGGAACAGGCCAACACTGAAGCTTTCTTT. Amino acids: CASSLEQANTEAFF.

The chain has TRBV29-1 and TRBJ1-1, with a tentative D call TRBD1 (5 bases). Trimming removed 4 bases at V and 5 bases at J, with 14 bases between. This CDR3 comprises 13 residues. Germline CDR1 reads SQVTM; CDR2 reads ANQGSEA. CDR3 DNA: TGCAGCGTTGTGACAGTGATGGAAACTGAAGCTTTCTTT. It is translated as CSVVTVMETEAFF. Full variable domain (rest looked up from reference TRBV29-1 and TRBJ1-1): SAVISQKPSRDICQRGTSLTIQCQVDSQVTMMFWYRQQPGQSLTLIATANQGSEATYESGFVIDKFPISRPNLTFSTLTVSNMSPEDSSIYLCSVVTVMETEAFFGQGTRLTVV.